The 2 T cell receptor beta chains below come from one sample, sequenced in a study of OX40 agonist ivuxolimab in advanced cancers. TCRdb's copy holds only in-frame clones and misses some; the assay was immunoSEQ multiplex PCR. The profile shows around 67,000 clones, 75% to 85% of them singletons. This sample comprised CD4+ or CD8+ T cells sorted from blood, obtained in a trial of the OX40 agonist ivuxolimab. The receptors come from an adult with an advanced solid tumor such as melanoma, head and neck, liver or kidney cancer.

The rearrangement links TRBV11-1 to TRBJ2-3; D unresolved. The CDR3 is 14 residues long. CDR1 and CDR2 (germline): SGHAT, FQDESV (reference sequence). Trimming took 2 bases from V and 6 from J, leaving 12 bases between them. The CDR3 reads CASSLTGRMDTQYF. Here the CDR3 DNA reads TGTGCCAGCAGCTTAACCGGACGGATGGATACGCAGTATTTT. The variable domain in full, with the rest retrieved from reference TRBV11-1 and TRBJ2-3, is EAEVAQSPRYKITEKSQAVAFWCDPISGHATLYWYRQILGQGPELLVQFQDESVVDDSQLPKDRFSAERLKGVDSTLKIQPAELGDSAMYLCASSLTGRMDTQYFGPGTRLTVL.

The chain uses TRBV9 and TRBJ2-5; tentatively, D is TRBD1 (7 bases). CDR1 is SGDLS and CDR2 is YYNGEE in the germline V gene. V was pared by 3 bases and J by 1 base, with 19 bases between. The CDR3 covers 17 residues. CDR3 nucleotide sequence: TGTGCCAGCAGCGGCGGGGCCCCACAGGGGATCCAAGAGACCCAGTACTTC. Its protein is CASSGGAPQGIQETQYF.